The source of this T cell receptor beta chain is a study of CD8 T cells in Susac syndrome. Trimming took off 2 bases at V and 0 bases at J, with 18 bases between the two ends. The CDR3 loop spans 17 amino acids. Germline values: CDR1 SGHKS, CDR2 YYEKEE (reference sequence). A quantity of roughly 0.5 to 1 ug RNA underwent reverse transcription using random hexamers. TCRdb ran MiXCR on the immunoSEQ multiplex PCR reads and lists one entry per CDR3 protein. In the table there are hundreds of thousands of distinct CDR3 sequences, around 89% of which are singletons. The rearrangement links TRBV5-5 to TRBJ2-7; TRBD2 might be the D (5 bases). Specimen: CD8+ T cells from PBMCs. The clonotype comes from a human donor with multiple sclerosis. In DNA, the CDR3 is TGTGCCAGCAGCTTCGAGGGAGTAGAGGGCTCCTCCTACGAGCAGTACTTC. Translation: CASSFEGVEGSSYEQYF.